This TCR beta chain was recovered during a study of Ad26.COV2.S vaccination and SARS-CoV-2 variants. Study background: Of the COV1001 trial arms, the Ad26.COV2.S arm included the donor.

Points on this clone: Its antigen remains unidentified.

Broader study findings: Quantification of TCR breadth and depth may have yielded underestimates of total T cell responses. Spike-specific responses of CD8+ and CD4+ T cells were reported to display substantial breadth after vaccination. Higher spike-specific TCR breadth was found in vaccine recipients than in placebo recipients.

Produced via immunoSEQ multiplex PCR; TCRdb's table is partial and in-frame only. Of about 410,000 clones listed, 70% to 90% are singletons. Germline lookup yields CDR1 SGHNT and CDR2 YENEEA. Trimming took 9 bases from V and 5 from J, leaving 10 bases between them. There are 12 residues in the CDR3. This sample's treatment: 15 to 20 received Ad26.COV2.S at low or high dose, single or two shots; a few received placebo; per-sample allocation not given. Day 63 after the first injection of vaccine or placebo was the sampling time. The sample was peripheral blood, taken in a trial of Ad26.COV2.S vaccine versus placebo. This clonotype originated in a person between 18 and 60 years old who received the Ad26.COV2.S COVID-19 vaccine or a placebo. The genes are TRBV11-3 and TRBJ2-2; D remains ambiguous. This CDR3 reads CARRPKTGELFF. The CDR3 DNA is TGTGCCAGACGGCCCAAAACCGGGGAGCTGTTTTTT.